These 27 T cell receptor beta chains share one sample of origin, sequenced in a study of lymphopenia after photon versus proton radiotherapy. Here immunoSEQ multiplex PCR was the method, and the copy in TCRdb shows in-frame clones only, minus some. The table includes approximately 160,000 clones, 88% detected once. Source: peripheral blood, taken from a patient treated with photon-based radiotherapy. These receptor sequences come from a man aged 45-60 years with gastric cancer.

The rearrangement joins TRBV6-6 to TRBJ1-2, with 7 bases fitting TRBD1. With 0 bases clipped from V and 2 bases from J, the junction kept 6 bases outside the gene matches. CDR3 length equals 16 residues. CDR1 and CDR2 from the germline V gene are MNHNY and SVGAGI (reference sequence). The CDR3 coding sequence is TGTGCCAGCAGTTACTCGCCCCAGACAGGGAACTATGGCTACACCTTC. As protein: CASSYSPQTGNYGYTF.

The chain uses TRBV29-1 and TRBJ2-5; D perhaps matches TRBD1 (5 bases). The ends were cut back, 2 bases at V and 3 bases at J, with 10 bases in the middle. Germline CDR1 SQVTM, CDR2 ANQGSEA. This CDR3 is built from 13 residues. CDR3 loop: CSVEPAREETQYF. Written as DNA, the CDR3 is TGCAGCGTTGAACCCGCCAGGGAAGAGACCCAGTACTTC.

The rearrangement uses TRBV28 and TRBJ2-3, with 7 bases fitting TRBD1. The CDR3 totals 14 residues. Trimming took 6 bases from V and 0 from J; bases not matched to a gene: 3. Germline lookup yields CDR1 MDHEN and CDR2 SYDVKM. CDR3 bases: TGTGCCAGCAGCCCAGGGGGTAGCACAGATACGCAGTATTTT. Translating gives CASSPGGSTDTQYF.

CDR3 coding DNA: TGTGCCAGTAGTATCGGTTGGCTTCAGGGGGCCAATGAGCAGTTCTTC. Its translation is CASSIGWLQGANEQFF. The V and J genes are TRBV19 and TRBJ2-1, with 8 bases fitting TRBD1. J lost 6 bases, V lost 3 bases, and 10 bases had no gene match. This CDR3 comprises 16 residues. CDR1 LNHDA and CDR2 SQIVND come from the germline V gene (reference sequence). The whole variable domain, filled in from reference TRBV19 and TRBJ2-1, reads DGGITQSPKYLFRKEGQNVTLSCEQNLNHDAMYWYRQDPGQGLRLIYYSQIVNDFQKGDIAEGYSVSREKKESFPLTVTSAQKNPTAFYLCASSIGWLQGANEQFFGPGTRLTVL.

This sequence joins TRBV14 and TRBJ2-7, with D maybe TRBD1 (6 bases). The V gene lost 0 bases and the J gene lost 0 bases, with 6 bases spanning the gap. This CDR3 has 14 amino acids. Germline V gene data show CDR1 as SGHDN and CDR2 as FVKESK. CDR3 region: CASSQEGGSYEQYF. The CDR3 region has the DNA TGTGCCAGCAGCCAAGAAGGGGGCTCCTACGAGCAGTACTTC.

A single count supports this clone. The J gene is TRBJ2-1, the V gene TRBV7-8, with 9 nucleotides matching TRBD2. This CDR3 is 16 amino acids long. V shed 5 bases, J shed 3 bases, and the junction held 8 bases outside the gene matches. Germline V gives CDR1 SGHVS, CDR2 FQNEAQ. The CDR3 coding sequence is TGTGCCAGCAGCCCTCGGCTAGCGGGGCTCTACAATGAGCAGTTCTTC. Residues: CASSPRLAGLYNEQFF.

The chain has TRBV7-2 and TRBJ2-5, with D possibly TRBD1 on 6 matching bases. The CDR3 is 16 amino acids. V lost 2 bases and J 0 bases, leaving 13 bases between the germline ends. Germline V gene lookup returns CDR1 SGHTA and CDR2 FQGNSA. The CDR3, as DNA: TGTGCCAGCAGCTTATTTACAGGGACGTACCAAGAGACCCAGTACTTC. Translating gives CASSLFTGTYQETQYF.

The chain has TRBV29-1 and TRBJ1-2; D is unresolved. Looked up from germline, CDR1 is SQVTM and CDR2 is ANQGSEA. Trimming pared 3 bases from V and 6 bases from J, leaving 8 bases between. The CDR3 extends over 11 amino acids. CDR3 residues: CSVEFFNGYTF. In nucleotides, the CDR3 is TGCAGCGTTGAGTTCTTTAATGGCTACACCTTC.

The CDR3 region has the DNA TGTGCCATCAGCCTCGAGGTGGGGGAGCAGTACTTC. It encodes CAISLEVGEQYF. The chain is built from TRBV10-3 and TRBJ2-7; D remains unclear. Deletions cut 6 bases from V and 7 bases from J, with 13 bases between. The CDR3 has 12 amino acids. Per germline, CDR1 ENHRY and CDR2 SYGVKD.

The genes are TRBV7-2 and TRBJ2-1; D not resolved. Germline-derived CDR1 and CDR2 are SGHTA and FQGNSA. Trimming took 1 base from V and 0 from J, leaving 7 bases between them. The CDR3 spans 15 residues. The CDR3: CASSLVVSSYNEQFF. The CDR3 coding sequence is TGTGCCAGCAGCTTAGTGGTAAGCTCCTACAATGAGCAGTTCTTC.

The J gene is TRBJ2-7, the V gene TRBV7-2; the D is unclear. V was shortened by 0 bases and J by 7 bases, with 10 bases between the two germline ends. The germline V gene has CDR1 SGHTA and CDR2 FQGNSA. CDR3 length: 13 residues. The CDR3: CASSLAVVGEQYF. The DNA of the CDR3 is TGTGCCAGCAGCTTAGCGGTTGTGGGGGAGCAGTACTTC.

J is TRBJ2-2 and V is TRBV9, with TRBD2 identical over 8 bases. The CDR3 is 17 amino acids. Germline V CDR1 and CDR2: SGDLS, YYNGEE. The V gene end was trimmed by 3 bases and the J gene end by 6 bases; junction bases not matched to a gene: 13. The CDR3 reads CASSDPSLAGSPGELFF. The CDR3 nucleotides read TGTGCCAGCAGCGACCCTTCTTTAGCGGGAAGCCCCGGGGAGCTGTTTTTT.

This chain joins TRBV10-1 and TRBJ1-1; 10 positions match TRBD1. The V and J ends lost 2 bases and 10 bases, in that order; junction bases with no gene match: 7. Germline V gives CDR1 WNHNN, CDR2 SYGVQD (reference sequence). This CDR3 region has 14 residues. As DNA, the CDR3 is TGCGCCAGCAGTGAGCGACCTAGGGACAGGGGAGCTTTCTTT. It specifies CASSERPRDRGAFF.

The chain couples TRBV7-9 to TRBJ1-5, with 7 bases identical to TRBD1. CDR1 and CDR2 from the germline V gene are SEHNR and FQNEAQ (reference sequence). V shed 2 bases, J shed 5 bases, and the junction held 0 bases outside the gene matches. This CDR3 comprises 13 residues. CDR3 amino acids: CASSLQGDQPQHF. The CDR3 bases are TGTGCCAGCAGCTTACAGGGGGATCAGCCCCAGCATTTT. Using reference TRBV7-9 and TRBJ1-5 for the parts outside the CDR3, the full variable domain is DTGVSQNPRHKITKRGQNVTFRCDPISEHNRLYWYRQTLGQGPEFLTYFQNEAQLEKSRLLSDRFSAERPKGSFSTLEIQRTEQGDSAMYLCASSLQGDQPQHFGDGTRLSIL.

DNA of the CDR3: TGTGCCAGCAGCTTAAGACCGGACAGGATTAATGAAAAACTGTTTTTT. Translated, it gives CASSLRPDRINEKLFF. The chain couples TRBV7-2 to TRBJ1-4; 7 bases are shared with TRBD1. The junction had 7 bases not matched to a gene; V was cut back by 2 bases and J by 4 bases. The CDR3 length is 16 residues. Germline assignment: CDR1 SGHTA and CDR2 FQGNSA. Variable domain in full (rest from reference TRBV7-2 and TRBJ1-4): GAGVSQSPSNKVTEKGKDVELRCDPISGHTALYWYRQSLGQGLEFLIYFQGNSAPDKSGLPSDRFSAERTGGSVSTLTIQRTQQEDSAVYLCASSLRPDRINEKLFFGSGTQLSVL.

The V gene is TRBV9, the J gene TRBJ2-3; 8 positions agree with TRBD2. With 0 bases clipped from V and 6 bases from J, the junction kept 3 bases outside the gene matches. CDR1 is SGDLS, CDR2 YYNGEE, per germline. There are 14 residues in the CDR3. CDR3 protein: CASSVDREGDTQYF. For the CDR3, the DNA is TGTGCCAGCAGCGTAGATCGGGAGGGCGATACGCAGTATTTT.

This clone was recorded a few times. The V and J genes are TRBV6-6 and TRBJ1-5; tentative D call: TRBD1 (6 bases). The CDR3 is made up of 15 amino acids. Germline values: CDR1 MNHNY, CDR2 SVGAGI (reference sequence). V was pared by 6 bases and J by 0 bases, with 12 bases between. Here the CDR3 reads CASRQQGNSNQPQHF. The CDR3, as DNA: TGTGCCAGCAGACAACAGGGAAATAGCAATCAGCCCCAGCATTTT.

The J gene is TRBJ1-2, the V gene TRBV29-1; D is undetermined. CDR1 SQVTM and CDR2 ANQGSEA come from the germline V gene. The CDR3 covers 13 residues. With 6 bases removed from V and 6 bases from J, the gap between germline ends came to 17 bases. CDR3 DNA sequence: TGCAGCGTCGCTGGCCGGGTTAAAGATGGCTACACCTTC. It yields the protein CSVAGRVKDGYTF.

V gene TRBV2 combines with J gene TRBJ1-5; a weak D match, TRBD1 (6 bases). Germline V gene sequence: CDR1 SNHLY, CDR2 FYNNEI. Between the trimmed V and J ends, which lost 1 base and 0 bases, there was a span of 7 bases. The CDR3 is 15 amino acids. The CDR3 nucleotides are TGTGCCAGCAGTGAAGAGGGGGATAGCAATCAGCCCCAGCATTTT. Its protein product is CASSEEGDSNQPQHF.

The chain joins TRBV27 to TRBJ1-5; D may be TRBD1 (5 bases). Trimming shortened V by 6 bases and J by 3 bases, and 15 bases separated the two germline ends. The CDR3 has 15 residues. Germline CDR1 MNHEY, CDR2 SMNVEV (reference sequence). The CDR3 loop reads CASRRTGTPNQPQHF. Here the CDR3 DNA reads TGTGCCAGCAGGAGGACCGGGACCCCCAATCAGCCCCAGCATTTT.

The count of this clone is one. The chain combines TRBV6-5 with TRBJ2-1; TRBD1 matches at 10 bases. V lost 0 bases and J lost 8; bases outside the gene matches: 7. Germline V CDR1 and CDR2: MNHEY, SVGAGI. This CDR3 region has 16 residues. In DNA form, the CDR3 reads TGTGCCAGCAGTTACTCGACAGGGACAGGGGACCATGAGCAGTTCTTC. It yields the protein CASSYSTGTGDHEQFF.

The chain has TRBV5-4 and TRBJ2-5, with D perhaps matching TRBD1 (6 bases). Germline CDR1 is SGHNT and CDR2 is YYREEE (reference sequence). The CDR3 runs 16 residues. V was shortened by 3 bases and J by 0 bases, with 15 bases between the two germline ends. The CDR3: CASSSRLGQYQETQYF. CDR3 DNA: TGTGCCAGCAGCTCAAGACTTGGACAGTACCAAGAGACCCAGTACTTC.

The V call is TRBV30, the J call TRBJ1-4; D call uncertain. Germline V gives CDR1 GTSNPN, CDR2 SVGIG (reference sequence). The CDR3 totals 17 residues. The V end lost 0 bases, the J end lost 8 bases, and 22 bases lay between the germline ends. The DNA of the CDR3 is TGTGCCTGGAGTGTACCGAAAACCCATCTCTCGGGCGAAAAACTGTTTTTT. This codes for CAWSVPKTHLSGEKLFF.

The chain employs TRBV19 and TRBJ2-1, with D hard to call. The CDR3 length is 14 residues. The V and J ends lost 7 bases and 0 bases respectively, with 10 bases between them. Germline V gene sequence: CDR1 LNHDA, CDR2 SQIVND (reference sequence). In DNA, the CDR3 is TGTGCCAGTACCCAGCGCAGCTCCTACAATGAGCAGTTCTTC. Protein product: CASTQRSSYNEQFF.

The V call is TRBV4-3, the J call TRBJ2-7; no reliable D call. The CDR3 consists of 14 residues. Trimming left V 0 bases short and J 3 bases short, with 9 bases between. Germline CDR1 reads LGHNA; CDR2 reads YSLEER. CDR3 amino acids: CASSQDFDVYEQYF. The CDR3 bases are TGCGCCAGCAGCCAAGATTTCGACGTCTACGAGCAGTACTTC.

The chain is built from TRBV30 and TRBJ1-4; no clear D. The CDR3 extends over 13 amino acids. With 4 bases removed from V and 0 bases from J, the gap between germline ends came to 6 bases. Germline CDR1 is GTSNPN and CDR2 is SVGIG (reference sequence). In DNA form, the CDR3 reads TGTGCCTGGAAGGCAGCAACTAATGAAAAACTGTTTTTT. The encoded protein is CAWKAATNEKLFF.

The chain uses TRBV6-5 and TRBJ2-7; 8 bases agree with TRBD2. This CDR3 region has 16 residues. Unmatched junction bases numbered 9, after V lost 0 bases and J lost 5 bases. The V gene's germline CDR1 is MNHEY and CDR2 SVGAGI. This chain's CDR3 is CASSYSSSGSLHEQYF. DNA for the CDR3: TGTGCCAGCAGTTACTCGAGCAGCGGGAGTCTCCACGAGCAGTACTTC.